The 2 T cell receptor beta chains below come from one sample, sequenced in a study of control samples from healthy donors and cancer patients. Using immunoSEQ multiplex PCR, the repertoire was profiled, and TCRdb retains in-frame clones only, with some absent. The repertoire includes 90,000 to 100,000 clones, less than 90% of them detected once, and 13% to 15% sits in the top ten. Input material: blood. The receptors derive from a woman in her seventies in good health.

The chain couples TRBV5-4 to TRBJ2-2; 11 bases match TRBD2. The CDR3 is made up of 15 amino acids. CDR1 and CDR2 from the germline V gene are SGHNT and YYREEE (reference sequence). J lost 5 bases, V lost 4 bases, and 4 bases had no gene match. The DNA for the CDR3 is TGTGCCAGCAGCCATAGCGGGAGGGGGACCGGGGAGCTGTTTTTT. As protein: CASSHSGRGTGELFF.

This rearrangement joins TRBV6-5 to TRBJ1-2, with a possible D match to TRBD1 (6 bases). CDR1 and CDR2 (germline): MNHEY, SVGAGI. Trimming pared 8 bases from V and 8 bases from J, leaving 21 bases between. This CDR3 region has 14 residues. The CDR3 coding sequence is TGTGCCAGCTCTGAGGACGGACCAAGGGGGGGCTACACCTTC. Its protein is CASSEDGPRGGYTF.